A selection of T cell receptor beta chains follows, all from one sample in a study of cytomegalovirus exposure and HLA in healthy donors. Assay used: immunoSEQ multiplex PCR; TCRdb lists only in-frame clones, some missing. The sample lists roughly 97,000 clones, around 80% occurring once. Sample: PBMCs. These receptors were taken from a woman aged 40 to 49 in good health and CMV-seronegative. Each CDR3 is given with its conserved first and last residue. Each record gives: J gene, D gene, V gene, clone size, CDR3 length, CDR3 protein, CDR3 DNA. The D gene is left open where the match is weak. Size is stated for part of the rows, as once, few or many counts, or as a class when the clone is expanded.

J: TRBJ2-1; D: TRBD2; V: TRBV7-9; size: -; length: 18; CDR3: CASSLAGTSGSSYNEQFF; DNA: TGTGCCAGCAGCTTAGCCGGGACTAGCGGCAGCTCCTACAATGAGCAGTTCTTC
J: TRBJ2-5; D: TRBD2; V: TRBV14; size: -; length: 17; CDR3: CASSLGLAAPRQETQYF; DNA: TGTGCCAGCAGCCTGGGACTAGCGGCACCCCGGCAGGAGACCCAGTACTTC
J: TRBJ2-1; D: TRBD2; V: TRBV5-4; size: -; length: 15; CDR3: CASTNGTSGGNEQFF; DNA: TGTGCCAGCACCAACGGGACTAGCGGGGGCAATGAGCAGTTCTTC
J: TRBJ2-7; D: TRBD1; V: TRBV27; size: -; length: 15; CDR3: CASSTPGQGDYEQYF; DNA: TGTGCCAGCAGTACCCCCGGACAGGGGGATTACGAGCAGTACTTC
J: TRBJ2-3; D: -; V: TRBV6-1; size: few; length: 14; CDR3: CASSRPQGTDTQYF; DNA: TGTGCCAGCAGTAGGCCGCAGGGGACAGATACGCAGTATTTT
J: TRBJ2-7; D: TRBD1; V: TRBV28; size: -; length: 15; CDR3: CASRGTGTGSYEQYF; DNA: TGTGCCAGCAGGGGAACCGGGACAGGGTCGTACGAGCAGTACTTC
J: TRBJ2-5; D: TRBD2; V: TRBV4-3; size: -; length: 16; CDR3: CASSPRGAGVWETQYF; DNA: TGCGCCAGCAGCCCGAGAGGGGCGGGAGTATGGGAGACCCAGTACTTC
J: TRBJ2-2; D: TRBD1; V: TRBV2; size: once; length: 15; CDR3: CASGRGQFNTGELFF; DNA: TGTGCCAGCGGAAGGGGACAGTTTAACACCGGGGAGCTGTTTTTT
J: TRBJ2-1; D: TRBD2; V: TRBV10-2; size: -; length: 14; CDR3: CASSRTRGYNEQFF; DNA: TGCGCCAGCAGTAGGACTAGGGGTTACAATGAGCAGTTCTTC
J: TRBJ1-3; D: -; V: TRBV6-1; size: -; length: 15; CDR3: CASSESHGTGNTIYF; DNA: TGTGCCAGCAGTGAGTCGCACGGGACTGGAAACACCATATATTTT
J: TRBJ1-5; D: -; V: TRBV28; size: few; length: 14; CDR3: CASSLYAGGQPQHF; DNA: TGTGCCAGCAGTTTATATGCAGGAGGCCAGCCCCAGCATTTT
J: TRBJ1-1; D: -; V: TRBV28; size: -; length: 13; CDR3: CASGGAANTEAFF; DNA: TGTGCCAGCGGGGGGGCCGCGAACACTGAAGCTTTCTTT
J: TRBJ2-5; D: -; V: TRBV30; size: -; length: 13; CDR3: CAWSRDFQETQYF; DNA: TGTGCCTGGAGTCGAGACTTCCAAGAGACCCAGTACTTC
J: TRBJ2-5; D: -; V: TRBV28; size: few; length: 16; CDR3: CASTLRREGGEETQYF; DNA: TGTGCCAGCACTTTGCGCAGAGAGGGGGGGGAAGAGACCCAGTACTTC
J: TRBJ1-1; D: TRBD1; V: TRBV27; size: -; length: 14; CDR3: CASSPRQGATEAFF; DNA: TGTGCCAGCAGCCCCAGACAGGGCGCCACTGAAGCTTTCTTT
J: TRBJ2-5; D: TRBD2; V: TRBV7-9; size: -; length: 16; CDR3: CASSPLGGEMVETQYF; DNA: TGTGCCAGCAGCCCGCTGGGAGGGGAGATGGTGGAGACCCAGTACTTC
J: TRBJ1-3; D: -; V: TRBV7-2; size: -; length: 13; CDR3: CASSSGMRNTIYF; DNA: TGTGCCAGCAGCTCAGGGATGAGAAACACCATATATTTT
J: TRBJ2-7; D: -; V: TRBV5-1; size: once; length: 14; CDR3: CASRPTGSSLEQYF; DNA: TGCGCCAGCAGACCTACGGGATCCTCCCTCGAGCAGTACTTC
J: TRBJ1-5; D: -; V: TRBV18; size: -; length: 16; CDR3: CASSPLQGIGNQPQHF; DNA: TGTGCCAGCTCACCACTCCAGGGGATTGGCAATCAGCCCCAGCATTTT
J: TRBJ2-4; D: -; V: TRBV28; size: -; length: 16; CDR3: CASSSEYEFAKNIQYF; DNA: TGTGCCAGCAGTTCCGAATATGAGTTCGCCAAAAACATTCAGTACTTC
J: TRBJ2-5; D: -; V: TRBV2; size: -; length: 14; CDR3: CASSERREQETQYF; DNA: TGTGCCAGCAGTGAAAGGCGGGAACAAGAGACCCAGTACTTC
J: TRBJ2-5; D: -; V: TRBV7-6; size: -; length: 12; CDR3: CASSRTQETQYF; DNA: TGTGCCAGCAGCCGGACTCAAGAGACCCAGTACTTC
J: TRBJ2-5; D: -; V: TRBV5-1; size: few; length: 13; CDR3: CASSTTLQGTQYF; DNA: TGCGCCAGCAGCACTACACTGCAGGGTACCCAGTACTTC
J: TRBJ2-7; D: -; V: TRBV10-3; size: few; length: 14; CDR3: CAIKRGNGTYEQYF; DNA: TGTGCCATCAAGAGGGGGAATGGGACCTACGAGCAGTACTTC
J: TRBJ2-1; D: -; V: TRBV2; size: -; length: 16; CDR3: CASSEIGVSSYNEQFF; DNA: TGTGCCAGCAGTGAAATCGGGGTCAGCTCCTACAATGAGCAGTTCTTC
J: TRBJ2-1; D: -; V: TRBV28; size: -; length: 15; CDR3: CASSFMREAMDEQFF; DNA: TGTGCCAGCAGTTTTATGCGCGAGGCAATGGATGAGCAGTTCTTC
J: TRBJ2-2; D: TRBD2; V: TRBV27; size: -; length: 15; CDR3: CASSSGLAGTGELFF; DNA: TGTGCCAGCAGTTCGGGACTAGCGGGAACCGGGGAGCTGTTTTTT
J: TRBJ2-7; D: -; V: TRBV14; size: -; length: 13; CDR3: CASSQDRGYEQYF; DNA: TGTGCCAGCAGCCAAGATAGGGGCTACGAGCAGTACTTC
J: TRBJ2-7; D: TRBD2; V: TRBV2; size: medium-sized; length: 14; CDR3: CASSEARGVYEQYF; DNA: TGTGCCAGCAGTGAAGCGCGGGGGGTCTACGAGCAGTACTTC
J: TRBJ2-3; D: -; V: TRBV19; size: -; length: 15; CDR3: CASSMGRDYTDTQYF; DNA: TGTGCCAGTAGTATGGGGCGGGATTACACAGATACGCAGTATTTT
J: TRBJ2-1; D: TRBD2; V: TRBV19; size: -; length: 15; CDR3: CATLWTSGSYNEQFF; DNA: TGTGCCACCCTCTGGACTAGCGGTTCCTACAATGAGCAGTTCTTC
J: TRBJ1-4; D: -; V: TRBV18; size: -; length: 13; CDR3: CASSPGLNEKLFF; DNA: TGTGCCAGCTCACCTGGCCTCAATGAAAAACTGTTTTTT
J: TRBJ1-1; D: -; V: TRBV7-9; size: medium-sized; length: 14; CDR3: CASSLQGMNTEAFF; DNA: TGTGCCAGCAGCTTACAGGGCATGAACACTGAAGCTTTCTTT
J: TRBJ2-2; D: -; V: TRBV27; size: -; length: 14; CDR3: CASSFSLSGGELFF; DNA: TGTGCCAGCAGTTTCTCCCTATCTGGCGGGGAGCTGTTTTTT
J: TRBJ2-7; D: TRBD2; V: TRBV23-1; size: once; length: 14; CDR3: CASSGTSGTYEQYF; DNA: TGCGCCAGTAGCGGGACTAGCGGGACCTACGAGCAGTACTTC
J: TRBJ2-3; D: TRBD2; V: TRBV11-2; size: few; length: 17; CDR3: CASSLGRAGGVTDTQYF; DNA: TGTGCCAGCAGCTTAGGAAGGGCGGGAGGGGTCACAGATACGCAGTATTTT
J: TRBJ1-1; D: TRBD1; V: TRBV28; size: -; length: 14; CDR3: CASSPGGSKTEAFF; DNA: TGTGCCAGCTCCCCAGGGGGGAGTAAAACTGAAGCTTTCTTT
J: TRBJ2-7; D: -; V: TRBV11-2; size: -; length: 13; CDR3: CASSLVGDYEQYF; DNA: TGTGCCAGCAGCTTAGTCGGGGACTACGAGCAGTACTTC